These 25 T cell receptor beta chains originate from one sample sequenced in a study of metastatic and nonmetastatic thyroid tumors. TCRdb re-analyzed the PCR reads through MiXCR. The table shows 39,000 or so clones, with roughly 18% occurring only once. Patients had received no treatment of any kind before thyroid surgery. Sequencing was carried out using blood. Every receptor here comes from a female donor with papillary thyroid cancer or a benign thyroid nodule (not recorded which). Some clones in this sample may be carry-over from other donors' samples.

This clone appeared a few times. The genes are TRBV10-3 and TRBJ2-3; the D is unclear. V lost 8 bases and J lost 2, with 11 bases in between. Germline CDR1 is ENHRY and CDR2 is SYGVKD. The CDR3 runs to 13 residues. The CDR3 sequence is CAISPELTDTQYF. In DNA form, the CDR3 reads TGTGCCATCTCGCCAGAACTCACAGATACGCAGTATTTT.

On this clone: A read error may be the cause here, since a much bigger clone is one base away. V and J are TRBV18 and TRBJ2-3; D uncertain. The CDR3 is made up of 12 amino acids. With 5 bases removed from V and 3 bases from J, the gap between germline ends came to 6 bases. Germline V gene sequence: CDR1 KGHSH, CDR2 LQKENI. The DNA for the CDR3 is TGTGCCAGCTCAACCTTAACAGATACGCAGTATTTT. This gives the protein CASSTLTDTQYF.

This clone came up many times. The chain couples TRBV24-1 to TRBJ2-1; TRBD2 agrees at 11 bases. This CDR3 has 17 residues. CDR1 and CDR2 from the germline V gene are KGHDR and SFDVKD. The junction had 11 bases not matched to a gene; V was cut back by 4 bases and J by 7 bases. Written as DNA, the CDR3 is TGTGCCACCAGTGAGCCTGGGACTAGCGGCCTGTTGAATGAGCAGTTCTTC. Translating gives CATSEPGTSGLLNEQFF.

The rearrangement uses TRBV20-1 and TRBJ2-1; TRBD1 aligns across 8 bases. The CDR3 spans 15 residues. CDR1 is DFQATT, CDR2 SNEGSKA, per germline (reference sequence). With 6 bases clipped from V and 7 bases from J, the junction kept 14 bases outside the gene matches. CDR3 amino acids: CSALPLGGQENEQFF. The CDR3 DNA sequence: TGCAGTGCCCTACCCTTGGGGGGACAGGAAAATGAGCAGTTCTTC.

In its sample, this clone was seen many times. The chain uses TRBV29-1 and TRBJ2-5; maybe TRBD1 (5 bases). Germline-derived CDR1 and CDR2 are SQVTM and ANQGSEA. The germline V and J ends were trimmed by 6 bases and 5 bases, with 16 bases remaining between them. The CDR3 is 13 residues long. CDR3 residues: CSVRTPNRETQYF. DNA of the CDR3: TGCAGCGTCCGGACACCAAATAGGGAGACCCAGTACTTC.

This clone was found many times. The rearrangement links TRBV6-2 or TRBV6-3 to TRBJ2-6; maybe TRBD2 (6 bases). Trimming left V 5 bases short and J 0 bases short, with 20 bases between. CDR3 length equals 19 residues. The germline V gene encodes CDR1 MNHEY and CDR2 SVGEGT. The CDR3 protein is CASSPGPGTSGSGANVLTF. The CDR3 DNA follows: TGTGCCAGCAGTCCCGGCCCCGGGACTTCCGGCTCTGGGGCCAACGTCCTGACTTTC.

The chain recombines TRBV27 with TRBJ2-2; TRBD2 matches 7 bases. The CDR3 contains 15 residues. V lost 3 bases and J lost 9; bases outside the gene matches: 10. CDR1 is MNHEY, CDR2 SMNVEV, per germline (reference sequence). As DNA, the CDR3 is TGTGCCAGCAGTTTTACTAGCGTAACAACCTGGGAGCTGTTTTTT. Amino acid sequence: CASSFTSVTTWELFF.

Relative to its sample, this clone is medium-sized. The V gene is TRBV28, the J gene TRBJ1-2, with D possibly TRBD1 on 6 matching bases. The CDR3 totals 12 residues. V gave up 2 bases and J gave up 7 bases, with 8 bases separating them. Germline CDR1 is MDHEN and CDR2 is SYDVKM. The CDR3 sequence: CASSLQGRGYTF. The DNA for the CDR3 is TGTGCCAGCAGTTTACAGGGGCGTGGCTACACCTTC.

Ten or more counts support this clone. At one end the junction does not follow the germline gene, possibly because of a read error. The J gene is TRBJ2-3, the V gene TRBV19, with D unresolved. This CDR3 spans 14 amino acids. Germline-derived CDR1 and CDR2 are LNHDA and SQIVND (reference sequence). CDR3 region: CTSSITGFVDTQYF. CDR3 DNA sequence: TGTACCAGTAGTATAACCGGGTTTGTAGATACGCAGTATTTT.

The sample holds a few counts of this clone. The chain is built from TRBV6-4 and TRBJ2-1, with 7 bases identical to TRBD2. The length of the CDR3 is 15 residues. With 4 bases clipped from V and 7 bases from J, the junction kept 10 bases outside the gene matches. Germline V gene data show CDR1 as MRHNA and CDR2 as SNTAGT. The CDR3 nucleotides are TGTGCCAGCAGTGTGTCGAGCGGGGCTCTTAATGAGCAGTTCTTC. Amino acids: CASSVSSGALNEQFF.

This chain connects TRBV6-1 to TRBJ1-2; D remains unclear. The CDR3 spans 14 residues. The germline CDR1 and CDR2 sequences are MNHNS and SASEGT. V gave up 0 bases and J gave up 9 bases, with 14 bases separating them. The CDR3 reads CASSEASGVGCYTF. CDR3 DNA: TGTGCCAGCAGTGAAGCGAGTGGGGTCGGATGCTACACCTTC.

The table lists this clone with a few counts. V is TRBV2 and J is TRBJ1-2; maybe TRBD1 (6 bases). CDR3 length equals 13 residues. CDR1 and CDR2 (germline): SNHLY, FYNNEI. The V end was cut by 5 bases, the J end by 8 bases, with 15 bases between. The CDR3 DNA is TGTGCCAGCAGTCCATTAGGGGGTATAGGCTACACCTTC. Encoded protein: CASSPLGGIGYTF. The full variable domain, rest sourced from reference TRBV2 and TRBJ1-2, is EPEVTQTPSHQVTQMGQEVILRCVPISNHLYFYWYRQILGQKVEFLVSFYNNEISEKSEIFDDQFSVERPDGSNFTLKIRSTKLEDSAMYFCASSPLGGIGYTFGSGTRLTVV.

This sequence joins TRBV4-2 and TRBJ2-1; a weak D match, TRBD2 (6 bases). Trimming stripped 8 bases from V and 9 bases from J, with 20 bases between. CDR3 length: 14 amino acids. In germline, CDR1 is LGHNA, CDR2 YNFKEQ. The CDR3 sequence is CASGESGFDTEQFF. In nucleotides, the CDR3 is TGTGCCAGCGGCGAGAGCGGGTTCGATACTGAGCAGTTCTTC.

The chain has TRBV28 and TRBJ1-2, with unresolved D. The germline V gene encodes CDR1 MDHEN and CDR2 SYDVKM. V lost 7 bases and J lost 10, with 16 bases in between. The CDR3 has 12 amino acids. This CDR3 reads CASTLDYGFYTF. The DNA for the CDR3 is TGTGCCAGCACCTTGGACTACGGTTTCTACACCTTC.

This clone was seen ten or more times. V and J are TRBV29-1 and TRBJ1-1; D not resolved. With 7 bases removed from V and 7 bases from J, the gap between germline ends came to 13 bases. In germline, CDR1 is SQVTM, CDR2 ANQGSEA. The CDR3 loop spans 11 amino acids. CDR3 sequence reads: CSATTGVEAFF. Written as DNA, the CDR3 is TGCAGCGCGACAACGGGTGTTGAAGCTTTCTTT.

The chain joins TRBV28 to TRBJ1-4; no clear D gene. The CDR3 is 17 residues long. V was trimmed by 4 bases and J by 0 bases, leaving 15 bases between them. CDR1 and CDR2 (germline): MDHEN, SYDVKM. CDR3 residues: CASSSDWTLSTNEKLFF. The CDR3 DNA reads as TGTGCCAGCAGTTCTGACTGGACCCTCTCAACTAATGAAAAACTGTTTTTT.

The chain carries TRBV4-2 and TRBJ1-1, with TRBD1 matching over 8 bases. Losses at the gene ends were 0 bases for V and 1 base for J; bases not matched to a gene: 4. CDR1 is LGHNA, CDR2 YNFKEQ, per germline. The CDR3 covers 16 residues. The CDR3 sequence: CASSQDLGTGNTEAFF. The DNA for the CDR3 is TGTGCCAGCAGCCAAGATCTGGGGACAGGGAACACTGAAGCTTTCTTT.

This clone was found many times. The chain joins TRBV4-1 to TRBJ1-6, with D possibly TRBD1 on 5 matching bases. V lost 0 bases, J lost 4 bases, and 10 bases lay in between. The CDR3 length is 16 residues. Looked up from germline, CDR1 is MGHRA and CDR2 is YSYEKL. This chain's CDR3 is CASSQDGHNYNSPLHF. CDR3 bases: TGCGCCAGCAGCCAAGACGGACATAATTATAATTCACCCCTCCACTTT.

This clone was counted at least ten times. This chain connects TRBV20-1 to TRBJ2-7, with 16 bases fitting TRBD2. The germline V gene encodes CDR1 DFQATT and CDR2 SNEGSKA (reference sequence). This CDR3 is 21 amino acids long. V gave up 3 bases and J gave up 4 bases; unmatched junction bases: 21. Here the CDR3 DNA reads TGCAGTGCTAGTTCCCCCCCTCAATTTGGGACTAGCGGGAGGGCCTCATACGAGCAGTACTTC. This codes for CSASSPPQFGTSGRASYEQYF.

This clone showed up many times. V gene TRBV11-2 combines with J gene TRBJ1-1, with a tentative D call TRBD1 (6 bases). The CDR3 spans 16 residues. Trimming pared 3 bases from V and 3 bases from J, leaving 17 bases between. Germline V gene lookup returns CDR1 SGHAT and CDR2 FQNNGV. This chain's CDR3 is CASSLMGGGGDTEAFF. CDR3 nucleotides: TGTGCCAGCAGCTTGATGGGGGGCGGTGGGGACACTGAAGCTTTCTTT.

This clone has a count of ten or more. The V call is TRBV24-1, the J call TRBJ2-3; 11 bases agree with TRBD2. The V segment lost 5 bases and the J segment 5 bases; nucleotides outside the gene matches: 11. The CDR3 contains 17 residues. Germline V gene data show CDR1 as KGHDR and CDR2 as SFDVKD. CDR3 residues: CATSGSGRAGEGDTQYF. The CDR3 nucleotides are TGTGCCACCAGTGGTAGCGGGAGGGCCGGGGAGGGAGATACGCAGTATTTT.

Many counts were recorded for this clone. This chain joins TRBV19 and TRBJ1-5; D not certain. Germline CDR1 LNHDA, CDR2 SQIVND (reference sequence). The CDR3 has 14 residues. The germline V and J ends were trimmed by 5 bases and 7 bases, with 15 bases remaining between them. The CDR3 loop is CASSAAAEWQPQHF. The CDR3 DNA is TGTGCCAGTAGTGCGGCCGCCGAATGGCAGCCCCAGCATTTT.

Comment on this clone: Relative to the germline gene, one junction end is altered; a read error may explain this. The chain has TRBV9 and TRBJ2-7, with D hard to call. The CDR3 has 14 amino acids. Germline CDR1 reads SGDLS; CDR2 reads YYNGEE. CDR3 coding DNA: TGTTCCAGCAGCCCCCTGTGGCAGTACTACGAGCAGTACTTC. Translation: CSSSPLWQYYEQYF. The full variable domain, its missing parts supplied by reference TRBV9 and TRBJ2-7, is DSGVTQTPKHLITATGQRVTLRCSPRSGDLSVYWYQQSLDQGLQFLIQYYNGEERAKGNILERFSAQQFPDLHSELNLSSLELGDSALYFCSSSPLWQYYEQYFGPGTRLTVT.

This clone has just one count. The rearrangement links TRBV20-1 to TRBJ2-1, with D uncertain. CDR3 length: 14 residues. The germline V gene has CDR1 DFQATT and CDR2 SNEGSKA (reference sequence). V was pared by 3 bases and J by 0 bases, with 9 bases between. CDR3 sequence reads: CSARSPRSYNEQFF. The CDR3 coding sequence is TGCAGTGCTAGGTCCCCCCGCTCCTACAATGAGCAGTTCTTC.

This clone occurred many times. The gene calls are TRBV18 and TRBJ1-3; the D is unclear. This CDR3 has 15 amino acids. V shed 6 bases and J shed 8 bases, with 20 bases lying between them. The germline V gene has CDR1 KGHSH and CDR2 LQKENI. The CDR3 DNA sequence: TGTGCCAGCTCGGACGAACCGGCGGCCGGGGACACCATATATTTT. Amino acids: CASSDEPAAGDTIYF.